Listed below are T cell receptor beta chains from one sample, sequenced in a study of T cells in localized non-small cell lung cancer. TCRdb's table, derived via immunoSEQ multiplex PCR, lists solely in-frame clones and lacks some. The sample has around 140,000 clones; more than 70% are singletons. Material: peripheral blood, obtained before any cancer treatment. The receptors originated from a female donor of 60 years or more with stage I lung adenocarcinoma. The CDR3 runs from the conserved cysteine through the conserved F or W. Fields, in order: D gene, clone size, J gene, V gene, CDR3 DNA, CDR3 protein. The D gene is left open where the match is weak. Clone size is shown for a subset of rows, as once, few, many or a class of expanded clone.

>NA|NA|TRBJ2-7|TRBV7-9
TGTGCCAGCAGCTTAACGGCGGGACCCTACGAGCAGTACTTC
CASSLTAGPYEQYF
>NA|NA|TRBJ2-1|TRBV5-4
TGTGCCAGCAGCGACGCAAAACTACTAGGGAATGAGCAGTTCTTC
CASSDAKLLGNEQFF
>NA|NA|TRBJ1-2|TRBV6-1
TGTGCCAGCAAGGCCAGAGGACGGGCCTCTGGCTACACCTTC
CASKARGRASGYTF
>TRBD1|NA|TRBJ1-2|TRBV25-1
TGTGCCAGCCTGGGAGGGACAGGGAACGGCTACACCTTC
CASLGGTGNGYTF
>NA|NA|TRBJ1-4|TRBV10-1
TGCGCGGGGCTACAGGCCCCTAATGAAAAACTGTTTTTT
CAGLQAPNEKLFF
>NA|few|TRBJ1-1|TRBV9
TGTGCCAGCAGCGCTGCGGGGTACACTGAAGCTTTCTTT
CASSAAGYTEAFF
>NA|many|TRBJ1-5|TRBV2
TGTGCCAGCAGTGGCGGGACTAGCAATCAGCCCCAGCATTTT
CASSGGTSNQPQHF
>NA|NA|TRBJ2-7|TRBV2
TGTGCCAGCAGTACAACACCCGAGCAGTACTTC
CASSTTPEQYF
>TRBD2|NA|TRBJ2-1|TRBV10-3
TGTGCCATCAGCAACGGTCCACTAGCGGGACTCCTAGAGCAGTTCTTC
CAISNGPLAGLLEQFF
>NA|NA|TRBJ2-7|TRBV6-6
TGTGCCAGCAGTCGGGCCCCAAGCGAGCAGTACTTC
CASSRAPSEQYF
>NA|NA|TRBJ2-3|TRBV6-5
TGTGCCAGCAGTTATTCCGGGACTAGCACAGATACGCAGTATTTT
CASSYSGTSTDTQYF
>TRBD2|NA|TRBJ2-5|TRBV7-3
TGTGCCAGCAGCTTACTAGCGGAAGAGACCCAGTACTTC
CASSLLAEETQYF
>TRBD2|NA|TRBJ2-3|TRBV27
TGTGCCAGCAGTGCACGAGTAGCGGGATGGGCAGATACGCAGTATTTT
CASSARVAGWADTQYF
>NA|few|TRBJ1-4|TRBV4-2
TGTGCCAGCAGCCTAGAAAATGGATGGGGTGAAAAACTGTTTTTT
CASSLENGWGEKLFF
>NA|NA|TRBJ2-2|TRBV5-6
TGTGCCAGCAGCTTGGTGCAGGGGTCCGGGGAGCTGTTTTTT
CASSLVQGSGELFF
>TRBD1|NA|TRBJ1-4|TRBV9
TGTGCCAGCAGCGTAGTCGGGACAGCCCCTGAAAAACTGTTTTTT
CASSVVGTAPEKLFF
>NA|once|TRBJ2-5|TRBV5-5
TGTGCCAGCAGCCCCGGGGCCGGTGAAATCCAAGAGACCCAGTACTTC
CASSPGAGEIQETQYF
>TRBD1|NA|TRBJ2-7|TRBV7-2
TGTGCCAGCAGCTTAGCGGAGACAGGGATGTCGGGGTACGAGCAGTACTTC
CASSLAETGMSGYEQYF
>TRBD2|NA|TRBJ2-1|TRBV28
TGTGCCAGCAGTTTGTCCCCGGGGACTAGCGGGTTCCAGGGCAATGAGCAGTTCTTC
CASSLSPGTSGFQGNEQFF
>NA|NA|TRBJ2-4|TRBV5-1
TGCGCCAGCAGCATAGGAAGCAGTTCGGGGGCCAAAAACATTCAGTACTTC
CASSIGSSSGAKNIQYF
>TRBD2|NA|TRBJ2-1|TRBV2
TGTGCCAGCAGCGCGGGACTAACGTTGGGTGAGCAGTTCTTC
CASSAGLTLGEQFF
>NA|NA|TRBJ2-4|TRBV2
TGTGCCAGCAGATCTAGACAGGATCTGATAGCCAAAAACATTCAGTACTTC
CASRSRQDLIAKNIQYF
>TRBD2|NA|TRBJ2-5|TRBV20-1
TGCAGCACCTCGGGGGGGGCCCAGTACTTC
CSTSGGAQYF
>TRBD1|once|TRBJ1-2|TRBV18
TGTGCCAGCTCATTGGACAGGGATACGAGAGGCTACACCTTC
CASSLDRDTRGYTF
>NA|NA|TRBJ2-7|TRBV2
TGTGCCAGCAGTGAGGGGGCGCTAAAGGTCAACGAGCAGTACTTC
CASSEGALKVNEQYF
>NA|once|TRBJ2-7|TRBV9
TGTGCCAGCAGCCCCCGCTGGACAGACTACGAGCAGTACTTC
CASSPRWTDYEQYF
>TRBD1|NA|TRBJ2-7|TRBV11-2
TGTGCCAGCAGCCTGGGACAGACCTACGAGCAGTACTTC
CASSLGQTYEQYF
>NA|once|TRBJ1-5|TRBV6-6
TGTGCCACGCGAGAGGGTCCGACTAATCAGCCCCAGCATTTT
CATREGPTNQPQHF
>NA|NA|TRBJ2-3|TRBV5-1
TGCGCCAGCAGCCCCGGACGGAGCACAGATACGCAGTATTTT
CASSPGRSTDTQYF
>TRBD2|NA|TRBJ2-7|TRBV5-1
TGCGCCAGCTCCCCGGGGGGGGCCCTGAATGCTTGGCAGTACTTC
CASSPGGALNAWQYF
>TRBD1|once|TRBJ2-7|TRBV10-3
TGTGCCATCAGTTCAACCCAGGGACAGATACTTACGAAGCAGTACTTC
CAISSTQGQILTKQYF
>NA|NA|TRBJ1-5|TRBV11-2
TGTGCCAGCAGCTTAGACGACAGCAATCAGCCCCAGCATTTT
CASSLDDSNQPQHF
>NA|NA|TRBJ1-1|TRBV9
TGTGCCAGCACCCGAGAGAATCTGAACACTGAAGCTTTCTTT
CASTRENLNTEAFF
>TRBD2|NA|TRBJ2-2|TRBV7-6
TGTGCCAGCAACCCCATCCGAGCGGGACCGAACACCGGGGAGCTGTTTTTT
CASNPIRAGPNTGELFF
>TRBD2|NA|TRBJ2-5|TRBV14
TGTGCCAGCAGCCAGCTAGCGGGGGACCAAGAGACCCAGTACTTC
CASSQLAGDQETQYF
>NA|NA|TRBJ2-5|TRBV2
TGTGCCTCCGGACTGATCCAAGAGACCCAGTACTTC
CASGLIQETQYF
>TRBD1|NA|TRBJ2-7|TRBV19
TGTGCCAGTAGTCGGGACAGGGGGGCCTACGAGCAGTACTTC
CASSRDRGAYEQYF
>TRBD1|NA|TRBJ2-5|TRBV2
TGTGCCAGCAGTGACCACAGGGGGCAGGGGGAGACCCAGTACTTC
CASSDHRGQGETQYF
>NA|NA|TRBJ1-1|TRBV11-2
TGTGCCAGCAGCTTATGGGAGGGGGACAACACTGAAGCTTTCTTT
CASSLWEGDNTEAFF
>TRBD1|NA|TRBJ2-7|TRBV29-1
TGCAGCGTTGAACTCTTACCGGGACAGGGAGGCGAGCAGTACTTC
CSVELLPGQGGEQYF
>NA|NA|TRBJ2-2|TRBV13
TGTGCCAGCAGCTCATTAACGAACACCGGGGAGCTGTTTTTT
CASSSLTNTGELFF
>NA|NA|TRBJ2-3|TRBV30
TGTGCCTGGAGCGTCCCGATAACCCCCGGCGGCACAGATACGCAGTATTTT
CAWSVPITPGGTDTQYF
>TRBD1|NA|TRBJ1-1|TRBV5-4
TGTGCCAGCAGCTTGGCCCACCGGACAGGGGACACTGAAGCTTTCTTT
CASSLAHRTGDTEAFF
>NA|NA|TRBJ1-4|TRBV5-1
TGCGCCAGCAGCTTGGAGGGGGCAACTAATGAAAAACTGTTTTTT
CASSLEGATNEKLFF
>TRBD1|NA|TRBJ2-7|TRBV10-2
TGCGCCAGCAGTGACGGACAGGAGTACTACGAGCAGTACTTC
CASSDGQEYYEQYF
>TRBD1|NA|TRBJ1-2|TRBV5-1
TGCGCCAGCAGCTTGACGGGACAGGGTCTTAATGGCTACACCTTC
CASSLTGQGLNGYTF
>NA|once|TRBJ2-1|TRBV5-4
TGTGCCAGCAGCTCGGCCATCGATGAGCAGTTCTTC
CASSSAIDEQFF
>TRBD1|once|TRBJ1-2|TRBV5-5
TGTGCCAGCAGCCAACCGGGACAGGGGCTGTATGGCTACACCTTC
CASSQPGQGLYGYTF
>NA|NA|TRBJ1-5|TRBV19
TGTGCCAGTAGGGACAGCGCAGTGTCGCATCAGCCCCAGCATTTT
CASRDSAVSHQPQHF
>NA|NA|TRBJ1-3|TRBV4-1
TGCGCCAGCAGCCAAGAAATCAGCGGGGGCGGAAACACCATATATTTT
CASSQEISGGGNTIYF
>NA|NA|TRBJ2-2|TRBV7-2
TGTGCCAGCAGCTTAGTATCCTTCACTGGAGGGGAGCTGTTTTTT
CASSLVSFTGGELFF
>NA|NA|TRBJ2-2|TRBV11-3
TGTGCCAGCAGCCCGGGCGGTTCGAACGGGGAGCTGTTTTTT
CASSPGGSNGELFF
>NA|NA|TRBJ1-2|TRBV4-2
TGTGCCAGCAGCCAAGATTCCACGGGGGGTAACTATGGCTACACCTTC
CASSQDSTGGNYGYTF
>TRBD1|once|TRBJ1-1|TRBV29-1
TGCAGCGCCGAACTGGGACAGGGGTCTTTCTTT
CSAELGQGSFF
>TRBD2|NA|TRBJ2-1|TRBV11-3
TGTGCCAGCAGCTTAGAAGGGGGACTAGGATACAATGAGCAGTTCTTC
CASSLEGGLGYNEQFF
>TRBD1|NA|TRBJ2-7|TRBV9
TGTGCCAGCAGCGTAGCCGCCGGGACAGGACCCTACGAGCAGTACTTC
CASSVAAGTGPYEQYF
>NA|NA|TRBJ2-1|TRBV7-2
TGTGCCAGCAGCTTAGGACTAGTCTATGAGCAGTTCTTC
CASSLGLVYEQFF